Below are 8 T cell receptor beta chains sequenced from a single sample in a study of T cell responses to AZD1222 COVID-19 vaccine. Here immunoSEQ multiplex PCR was the method, and the copy in TCRdb shows in-frame clones only, minus some. The table has 150,000 or so clones, approximately 90% seen once. The input for sequencing was peripheral blood, taken on day 0 of AZD1222 vaccination. The receptors come from an adult in good health.

The J gene is TRBJ1-2, the V gene TRBV19; 11 positions agree with TRBD1. The J segment lost 4 bases and the V segment lost 5 bases, leaving 0 bases of the junction unmatched. The CDR3 has 13 residues. The germline gives CDR1 LNHDA, CDR2 SQIVND (reference sequence). The CDR3 loop reads CASSGTGGYGYTF. In nucleotides, the CDR3 is TGTGCCAGTAGTGGGACAGGGGGCTATGGCTACACCTTC.

The chain uses TRBV6-5 and TRBJ1-5; 8 nucleotides align to TRBD1. Unmatched junction bases numbered 7, after V lost 3 bases and J lost 3 bases. CDR1 is MNHEY, CDR2 SVGAGI, per germline. The CDR3 is 16 amino acids. The CDR3 here is CASSYSWTGINQPQHF. The CDR3 DNA reads TGTGCCAGCAGTTATTCCTGGACAGGGATCAATCAGCCCCAGCATTTT.

This chain joins TRBV12-3 or TRBV12-4 and TRBJ1-2, with 8 positions matching TRBD1. The CDR3 runs to 13 residues. V lost 6 bases, J lost 8 bases, and 8 bases stayed unmatched. The CDR3 sequence: CASSLGQAGGYTF. CDR3 coding DNA: TGTGCCAGCAGCTTGGGACAGGCGGGCGGCTACACCTTC.

CDR3 in amino acids: CASSLQGSNNSPLHF. For the CDR3, the DNA is TGCGCCAGCAGCTTGCAGGGGTCGAATAATTCACCCCTCCACTTT. This sequence joins TRBV5-1 and TRBJ1-6, with a tentative D call TRBD1 (6 bases). This CDR3 contains 15 residues. Trimming removed 1 base from V and 5 bases from J, with 10 bases in between. Germline CDR1 SGHRS, CDR2 YFSETQ.

This clone has more than one count but fewer than ten. This rearrangement joins TRBV7-3 to TRBJ2-2, with no clear D. The germline V gene encodes CDR1 SGHTA and CDR2 FQGTGA. V lost 0 bases, J lost 5 bases, and 7 bases lay in between. The CDR3 contains 14 residues. The CDR3 coding sequence is TGTGCCAGCAGCTTAACTAGCCCTACCGGGGAGCTGTTTTTT. The encoded protein is CASSLTSPTGELFF.

The rearrangement joins TRBV7-9 to TRBJ1-2; 9 nucleotides match TRBD1. J gave up 4 bases and V 5 bases, and 11 bases lay outside the gene matches. The CDR3 consists of 16 residues. Germline CDR1 SEHNR, CDR2 FQNEAQ (reference sequence). CDR3 DNA sequence: TGTGCCAGCAGCCCCGGGACAGGGAGCTCTGGCTATGGCTACACCTTC. The encoded protein is CASSPGTGSSGYGYTF. Variable domain in full (rest from reference TRBV7-9 and TRBJ1-2): DTGVSQNPRHKITKRGQNVTFRCDPISEHNRLYWYRQTLGQGPEFLTYFQNEAQLEKSRLLSDRFSAERPKGSFSTLEIQRTEQGDSAMYLCASSPGTGSSGYGYTFGSGTRLTVV.

This clone was detected once. The chain has TRBV11-1 and TRBJ1-6, with 7 bases aligning to TRBD1. Germline V CDR1 and CDR2: SGHAT, FQDESV (reference sequence). This CDR3 comprises 15 residues. V shed 5 bases and J 4 bases; nucleotides not matched to a gene: 5. The CDR3 spells CASSDRQGYNSPLHF. The CDR3 DNA follows: TGTGCCAGCAGCGACAGACAGGGATATAATTCACCCCTCCACTTT.

The rearrangement uses TRBV10-3 and TRBJ1-2; D unclear. This CDR3 region has 11 residues. Trimming shortened V by 6 bases and J by 6 bases, and 8 bases separated the two germline ends. Germline CDR1 ENHRY, CDR2 SYGVKD. In nucleotides, the CDR3 is TGTGCCATCAGAACGGACGATGGCTACACCTTC. Its protein product is CAIRTDDGYTF.